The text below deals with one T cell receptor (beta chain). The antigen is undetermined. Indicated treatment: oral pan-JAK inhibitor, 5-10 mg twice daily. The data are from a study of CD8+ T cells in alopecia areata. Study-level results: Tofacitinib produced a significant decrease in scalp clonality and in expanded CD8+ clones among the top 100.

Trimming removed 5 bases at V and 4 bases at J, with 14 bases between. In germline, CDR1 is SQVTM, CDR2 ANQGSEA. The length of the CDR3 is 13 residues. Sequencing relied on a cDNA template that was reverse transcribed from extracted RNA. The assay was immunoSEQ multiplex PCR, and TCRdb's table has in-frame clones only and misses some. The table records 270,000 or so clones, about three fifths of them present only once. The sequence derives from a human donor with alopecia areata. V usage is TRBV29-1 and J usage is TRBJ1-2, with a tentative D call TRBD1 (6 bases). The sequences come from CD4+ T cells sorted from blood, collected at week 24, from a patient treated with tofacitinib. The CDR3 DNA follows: TGCAGCGTTCGTAAACAGGGTTCCTATGGCTACACCTTC. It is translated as CSVRKQGSYGYTF.